This T cell receptor (beta chain) was identified in a study of T cells in localized non-small cell lung cancer (dated by TCRdb to about 2020). For the wider study: T cell repertoires of about 240 early-stage NSCLC patients were analyzed, with tumors being compared against uninvolved tumor-adjacent lungs. A mean age of roughly 64 years was recorded for the NSCLC patients, of whom under 150 were male and more than 85 were female. The cohort was made up of a few hundred treatment-naive NSCLC patients whose localized lung tumors had been resected.

TCR beta CDR3 regions were sequenced from DNA using the immunoSEQ Assay. For the original study's pipeline: To compute T cell density, TCR beta template counts were normalized to usable DNA, which was estimated by amplifying housekeeping genes. Richness was estimated using the preseqR package, with extrapolation to 400,000 templates for PBMC samples and to 120,000 templates for tissue samples. Clonality was taken to be one minus Pielou's evenness. Tissue-enriched TCRs were identified through differential abundance testing performed on productive amino-acid clonotypes, with a minimum total count of 5 and an alpha of 0.1. Repertoire overlap between compartments was quantified with the Jaccard Index and Morisita Overlap Index. TCR beta CDR3s were clustered by GLIPH together with public tetramer-defined viral CDR3s, and at least three viral sequences plus V-gene enrichment were required for viral motifs. TCRdb holds this immuneACCESS table with in-frame rearrangements only. Some clones are missing; in checked studies, unresolved V genes explain under half, and the rest has no known cause. D and trimming come from the DNA, and the V and J calls and clone size come from that table. The table for this sample lists approximately 49,000 clones; 70% to 85% of them were counted only once. The ten largest clones add up to about a sixth of the sample.

About this clone itself: The antigen this receptor binds is unknown. No much larger clone exists at a distance of one base, and base qualities are not known.

The CDR3 spans 15 residues, from the cysteine through the phenylalanine. Kept here is only the CDR3 DNA, which spans 45 bases and is read in frame from base 1. For CDR1 and CDR2, the germline V gene lists SGHTA and FQGNSA. V is trimmed back by 2 bases and J by 4 bases, and the junction contains 3 bases that no gene match accounts for. The paper as a whole reports these results and caveats: Because multi-region tumor sequencing was not done, intratumor heterogeneity could not be ruled out. Higher blood T cell density associated with longer overall survival, while higher adjacent-lung clonality associated with shorter survival. The highest T cell clonality was observed in uninvolved tumor-adjacent lung, where clonality exceeded that of tumor, suggesting that antigenic responses were more focused in uninvolved tumor-adjacent lung. Because of the exploratory design, TCR variables were selected using unadjusted p-values without false-discovery rate correction. A median of roughly 58 of the top 100 tumor clones were detected in paired uninvolved adjacent lung, and 28 of these tumor clones were also found among the top 100 clones of the paired uninvolved adjacent lung.

At diagnosis, tumor, uninvolved tumor-adjacent lung and peripheral blood were collected and then preserved as a mix of FFPE and fresh-frozen material. Blood samples were analyzed as peripheral blood mononuclear cells for TCR repertoire profiling. This TCR was recovered from a man aged 35-75 years with stage I squamous cell lung carcinoma. The sequence joins TRBV7-2 to TRBJ2-2; the junction holds 8 bases that match TRBD2. The sequencing used peripheral blood, collected before any cancer treatment. CDR3 protein: CASSLTGGTTGELFF. The nucleotides read TGTGCCAGCAGCTTAACGGGGGGGACCACCGGGGAGCTGTTTTTT.